The clone carrying this T cell receptor beta chain has only one observation. Here immunoSEQ multiplex PCR was the method, and the copy in TCRdb shows in-frame clones only, minus some. The data show about 2 million clones, with about 95% seen just once and more than 0.95% held by the top ten. Naive CD8 populations comprised CD45RO-negative cells positively selected for CCR7, excluding terminally differentiated effector memory CD45RA+ cells. These data are taken from a study of shared clonotypes between healthy human individuals. The CDR3 consists of 15 residues. Trimming took 0 bases from V and 5 from J; bases not matched to a gene: 6. Germline V gene data show CDR1 as SQVTM and CDR2 as ANQGSEA.

This chain uses TRBV29-1 with TRBJ2-1, with 8 bases aligning to TRBD2. Sequenced material: naive CD8+ T cells sorted from blood. The clonotype originates from a man aged 18 to 29 in good health. CDR3 sequence reads: CSVEDLLADNNEQFF. Here the CDR3 DNA reads TGCAGCGTTGAAGATCTACTAGCGGATAACAATGAGCAGTTCTTC.